The clone carrying this T cell receptor beta chain was seen many times. CDR1 is SGDLS and CDR2 is YYNGEE in the germline V gene. CDR3 length: 15 residues. Losses at the gene ends were 4 bases for V and 4 bases for J; bases not matched to a gene: 7. This sample was included in a study of identical twins. TCRdb itself ran the 5' RACE reads through MiXCR, one entry per CDR3 protein. The table lists some 500,000 distinct CDR3 sequences, over 8.5% of them singletons, with 2.5% to 3.5% in the top ten. This sample also belongs to another study, concerning yellow fever vaccine responses in identical twins.

Sequences were obtained from PBMCs. The chain recombines TRBV9 with TRBJ2-7, with 11 nucleotides matching TRBD2. This TCR derives from a young woman in good health. This CDR3 is CASSPHGTSGYEQYF. CDR3 DNA sequence: TGTGCCAGCAGCCCCCACGGGACTAGCGGTTACGAGCAGTACTTC. Variable domain in full (rest from reference TRBV9 and TRBJ2-7): DSGVTQTPKHLITATGQRVTLRCSPRSGDLSVYWYQQSLDQGLQFLIQYYNGEERAKGNILERFSAQQFPDLHSELNLSSLELGDSALYFCASSPHGTSGYEQYFGPGTRLTVT.